This note documents a single T cell receptor beta chain sequence. Its cognate antigen is unknown. In TCRdb, the 5' RACE reads were re-called with MiXCR into one record per CDR3 protein. The sample contains 90,000 to 120,000 distinct CDR3 sequences, roughly 14% of which appear only once. This sample stems from a study of T-cell memory formation after mild COVID-19. Study summary: TCR clusters showed largely donor specificity.

Germline loops: CDR1 MNHEY, CDR2 SVGAGI. Trimming removed 2 bases at V and 0 bases at J, with 12 bases between. CDR3 size: 16 residues. Points from the study as a whole: Pre-infection memory showed some responding clones, and this suggested that cross-reactive memory joined. Balance between CD4 and CD8 was seen in clones contracting day 15 to 85, and a CD4+ lean was seen in later expanders.

The TCR originated in a man aged 18 to 29 who had mild COVID-19 (a few samples of this study predate the infection). Cell type and time point are not known. The V and J genes are TRBV6-5 and TRBJ2-3; D possibly corresponds to TRBD2 (6 bases). Sequences were obtained from PBMCs or a T cell subset sorted from them (not recorded which). The CDR3 spells CASSYGVSGSTDTQYF. CDR3 coding DNA: TGTGCCAGCAGTTACGGTGTGAGCGGGAGCACAGATACGCAGTATTTT.